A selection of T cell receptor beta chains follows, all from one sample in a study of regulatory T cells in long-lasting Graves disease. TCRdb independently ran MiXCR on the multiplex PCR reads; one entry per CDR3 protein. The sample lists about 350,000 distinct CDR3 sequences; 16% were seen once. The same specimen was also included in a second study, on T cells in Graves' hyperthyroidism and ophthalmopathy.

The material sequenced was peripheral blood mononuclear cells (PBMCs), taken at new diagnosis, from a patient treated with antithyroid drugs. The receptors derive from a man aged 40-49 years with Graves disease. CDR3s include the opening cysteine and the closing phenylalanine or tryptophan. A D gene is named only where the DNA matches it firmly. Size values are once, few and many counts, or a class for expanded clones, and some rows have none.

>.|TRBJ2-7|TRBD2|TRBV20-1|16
TGCAGTGCTGATTTACAAGCGGGAGTGGTGTCCTACGAGCAGTACTTC
CSADLQAGVVSYEQYF
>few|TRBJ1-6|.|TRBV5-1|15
TGCGCCAGCAGCTTGGCCACAGGGTCGGTTTCACCCCTCCACTTT
CASSLATGSVSPLHF
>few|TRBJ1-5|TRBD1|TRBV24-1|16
TGTGCCACCAGTGATTCCGGACAGGGTGGCAATCAGCCCCAGCATTTT
CATSDSGQGGNQPQHF
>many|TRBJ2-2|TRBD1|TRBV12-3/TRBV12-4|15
TGTGCCAGCAGGTTGCGAAGGACAGGGTCCGGGGAGCTGTTTTTT
CASRLRRTGSGELFF
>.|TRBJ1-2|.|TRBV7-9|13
TGTGCCAGCAGCTTAGGCCCGTATGGTGGCTACACCTTC
CASSLGPYGGYTF
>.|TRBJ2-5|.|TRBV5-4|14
TGTGCCAGCAGCTCCCCGGAGGCGGGGGAGACCCAGTACTTC
CASSSPEAGETQYF
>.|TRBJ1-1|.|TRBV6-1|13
TGTGCCAGCAGCTCAACTTGGAACACTGAAGCTTTCTTT
CASSSTWNTEAFF
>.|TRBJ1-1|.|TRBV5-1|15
TGCGCCAGCAGAATGATGATGGGGCCTAACACTGAAGCTTTCTTT
CASRMMMGPNTEAFF
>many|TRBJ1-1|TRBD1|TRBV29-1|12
TGCAGCGGTTTCCAGGGGGGGACTGAAGCTTTCTTT
CSGFQGGTEAFF
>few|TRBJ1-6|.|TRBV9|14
TGTGCCAGCAGCGTAGCTGGGGGCAGTTCACCCCTCCACTTT
CASSVAGGSSPLHF
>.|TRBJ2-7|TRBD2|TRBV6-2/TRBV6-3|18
TGTGCCAGCAGTTCACGACTAGCCGGGGGAGTTCGGGACTACGAGCAGTACTTC
CASSSRLAGGVRDYEQYF
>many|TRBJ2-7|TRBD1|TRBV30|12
TGTGCCTGGACCGGGACAGGATACGAGCAGTACTTC
CAWTGTGYEQYF
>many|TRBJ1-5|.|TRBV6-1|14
TGTGCCAGCAGTGCGACTAATAGCAATCAGCCCCAGCATTTT
CASSATNSNQPQHF
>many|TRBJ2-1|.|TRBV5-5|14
TGTGCCAGCAGCTGGACAGGGTCCGGGACTAGTCCGTTCTTC
CASSWTGSGTSPFF
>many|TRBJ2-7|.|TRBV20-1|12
TGCAGTGCTATCCTCTCGGCGGGCAAGCAGTACTTC
CSAILSAGKQYF
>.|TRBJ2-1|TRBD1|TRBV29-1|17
TGCAGCGTTGAAAGCCCTCTCCGGGACAGGGGATTCTATGAGCAGTTCTTC
CSVESPLRDRGFYEQFF
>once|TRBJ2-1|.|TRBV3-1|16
TGTGCCAGCAGCCTTGGGGGCATCCCGGTAGGCAATGAGCAGTTCTTC
CASSLGGIPVGNEQFF
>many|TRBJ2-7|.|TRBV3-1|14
TGTGCCAGCAGCCGGAAATCAGACTCCTACGAGCAGTACTTC
CASSRKSDSYEQYF
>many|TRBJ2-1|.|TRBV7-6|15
TGTGCCAGCAGCTCGCAGGGTAGTGGGTACAATGAGCAGTTCTTC
CASSSQGSGYNEQFF
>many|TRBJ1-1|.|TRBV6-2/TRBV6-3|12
TGTGCCAGCAGTTACGAGTATAATGAAGCTTTCTTT
CASSYEYNEAFF
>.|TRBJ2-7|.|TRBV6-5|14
TGTGCCAGCAGTTACTTTCGGGGGGCTTACGAGCAGTACTTC
CASSYFRGAYEQYF
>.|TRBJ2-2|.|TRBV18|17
TGTGCCAGCTCAACGGCAATATGGGCCGACAACACCGGGGAGCTGTTTTTT
CASSTAIWADNTGELFF
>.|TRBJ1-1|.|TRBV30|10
TGTGCCTGGAGTAAGAATGAAGCTTTCTTT
CAWSKNEAFF
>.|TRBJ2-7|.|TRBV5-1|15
TGCGCCAGCAGCCGGCAGGGGGGGGGCTCCTACGAGCAGTACTTC
CASSRQGGGSYEQYF
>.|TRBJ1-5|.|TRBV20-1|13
TGCAGTGCTCGGGCGGGGGCACATCAGCCCCAGCATTTT
CSARAGAHQPQHF
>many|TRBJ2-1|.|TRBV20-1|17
TGCAGTGCTAGAGACCTGGGGGGGCGAGGCTCCTACAATGAGCAGTTCTTC
CSARDLGGRGSYNEQFF
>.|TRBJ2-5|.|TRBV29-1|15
TGCAGCGTTGAAGGGCACCTATCGGGCTTGGAGACCCAGTACTTC
CSVEGHLSGLETQYF
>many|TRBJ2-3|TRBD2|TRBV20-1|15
TGCAGTGCTAGTCGGGGGGCTAGCGGGCTGGATACGCAGTATTTT
CSASRGASGLDTQYF
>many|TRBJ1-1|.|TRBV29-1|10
TGCAGCGTTGAGGACAGTGAAGCTTTCTTT
CSVEDSEAFF
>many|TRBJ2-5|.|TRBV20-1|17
TGCAGTGCTAGAGGGACCAGGACTGTAGGCTTCAAGGAGACCCAGTACTTC
CSARGTRTVGFKETQYF
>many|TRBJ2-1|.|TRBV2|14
TGTGCCAGCAGTGAAAGGCTGATACTAAGGGAGCAGTTCTTC
CASSERLILREQFF
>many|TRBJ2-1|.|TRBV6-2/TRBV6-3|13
TGTGCCAGCAGTTACCGAAAGGGGCATGAGCAGTTCTTC
CASSYRKGHEQFF